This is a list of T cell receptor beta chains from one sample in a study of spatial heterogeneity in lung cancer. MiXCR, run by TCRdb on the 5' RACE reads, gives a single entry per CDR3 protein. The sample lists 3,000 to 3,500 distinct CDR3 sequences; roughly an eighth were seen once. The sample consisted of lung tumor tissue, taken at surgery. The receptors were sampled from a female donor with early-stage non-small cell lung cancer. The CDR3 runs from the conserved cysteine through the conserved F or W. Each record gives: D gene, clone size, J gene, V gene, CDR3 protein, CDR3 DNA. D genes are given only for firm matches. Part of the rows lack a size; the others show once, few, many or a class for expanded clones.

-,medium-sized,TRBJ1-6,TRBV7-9,CASSLVAGSPLHF,TGTGCCAGCAGCTTAGTTGCGGGTTCACCCCTCCACTTT
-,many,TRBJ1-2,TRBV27,CASSFSVNYGYTF,TGTGCCAGCAGTTTCTCCGTAAACTATGGCTACACCTTC
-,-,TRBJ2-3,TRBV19,CASSIAGNADTQYF,TGTGCCAGTAGTATTGCCGGGAACGCAGATACGCAGTATTTT
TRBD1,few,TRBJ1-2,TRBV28,CASSPDRGGGYTF,TGTGCCAGCAGTCCCGACAGGGGAGGAGGCTACACCTTC
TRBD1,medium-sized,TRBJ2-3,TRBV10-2,CASSGTQGADPKHTQYF,TGCGCCAGCAGTGGAACTCAGGGGGCTGATCCCAAACATACGCAGTATTTT
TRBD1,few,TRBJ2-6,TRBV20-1,CSARGLGQSSGANVLTF,TGCAGTGCTAGAGGGTTGGGACAGAGCTCTGGGGCCAACGTCCTGACTTTC
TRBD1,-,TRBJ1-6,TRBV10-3,CAISEWDRGSALHF,TGTGCCATCAGTGAGTGGGACAGGGGATCGGCCCTCCACTTT
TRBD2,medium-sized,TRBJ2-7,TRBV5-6,CASSPGPGGVYEQYF,TGTGCCAGCAGCCCCGGCCCGGGGGGGGTTTACGAGCAGTACTTC
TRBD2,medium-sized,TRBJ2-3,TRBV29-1,CSVLLARREGRGTDTQYF,TGCAGCGTTCTCCTGGCGAGGCGGGAGGGCCGGGGCACAGATACGCAGTATTTT
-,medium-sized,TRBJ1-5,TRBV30,CAWSVDNSNQPQHF,TGTGCCTGGAGTGTGGATAATAGCAATCAGCCCCAGCATTTT
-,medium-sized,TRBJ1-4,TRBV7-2,CASSSDRINEKLFF,TGTGCCAGCAGCTCAGACAGGATTAATGAAAAACTGTTTTTT
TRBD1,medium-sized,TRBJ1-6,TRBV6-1,CASRLDRALNSPLHF,TGTGCCAGCAGGTTGGACAGGGCCCTTAATTCACCCCTCCACTTT
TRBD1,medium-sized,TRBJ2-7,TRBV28,CASSFVGTGAYEQYF,TGTGCCAGCAGTTTTGTGGGGACAGGGGCCTACGAGCAGTACTTC
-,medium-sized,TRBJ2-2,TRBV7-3,CASSLTVASDAGELFF,TGTGCCAGCAGCTTGACGGTAGCGTCGGATGCCGGGGAGCTGTTTTTT
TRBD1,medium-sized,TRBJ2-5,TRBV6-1,CASSATGQGAGETQYF,TGTGCCAGCAGTGCCACGGGACAGGGGGCAGGCGAGACCCAGTACTTC
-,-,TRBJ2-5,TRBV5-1,CASSFLSRGGGETQYF,TGCGCCAGCAGCTTTCTATCCAGGGGTGGTGGAGAGACCCAGTACTTC